Shown below are 10 T cell receptor beta chains from a single sample sequenced in a study of shared clonotypes between healthy human individuals. The naive CD8 fraction comprised CD45RO-negative cells positively selected for CCR7 and excluded terminally differentiated effector memory CD45RA+ cells. Here immunoSEQ multiplex PCR was the method, and the copy in TCRdb shows in-frame clones only, minus some. Found here are approximately 2,000,000 clones, about 93% of them singletons; the top ten hold about 1.7%. Sample: naive CD8+ T cells from PBMCs. The receptor source for this set is a man between 18 and 29 years old in good health. Some clones in this sample may be carry-over from other donors' samples.

V is TRBV9 and J is TRBJ2-4, with TRBD1 matching 11 bases. This CDR3 region has 14 residues. CDR1 is SGDLS, CDR2 YYNGEE, per germline. The V and J ends lost 0 bases and 12 bases, in that order; junction bases with no gene match: 5. For the CDR3, the DNA is TGTGCCAGCAGCGTAGCCCTCGGACAGGGGGCTCAGTACTTC. Its translation is CASSVALGQGAQYF. Combining the CDR3 with reference TRBV9 and TRBJ2-4 gives the whole variable domain DSGVTQTPKHLITATGQRVTLRCSPRSGDLSVYWYQQSLDQGLQFLIQYYNGEERAKGNILERFSAQQFPDLHSELNLSSLELGDSALYFCASSVALGQGAQYFGAGTRLSVL.

V gene TRBV7-2 combines with J gene TRBJ2-5; 8 bases line up with TRBD1. V shed 5 bases and J 5 bases; nucleotides not matched to a gene: 13. CDR3 length equals 16 residues. Germline V gene data show CDR1 as SGHTA and CDR2 as FQGNSA. The CDR3 is CASSARGRGQLETQYF. For the CDR3, the DNA is TGTGCCAGCAGCGCACGAGGCAGGGGGCAATTGGAGACCCAGTACTTC.

The chain has TRBV6-6 and TRBJ2-7, with a possible D match to TRBD2 (6 bases). The CDR3 spans 12 residues. From germline, CDR1 is MNHNY and CDR2 SVGAGI (reference sequence). V gave up 4 bases and J gave up 7 bases, with 11 bases separating them. The CDR3 DNA is TGTGCCAGCAGTTCTCCAGGGAGGGAGCAGTACTTC. As protein: CASSSPGREQYF.

This clone has just one count. CDR3: CASSPGILAGVQYEQYF. In nucleotides, the CDR3 is TGTGCCAGCAGCCCAGGGATCCTAGCGGGAGTTCAGTACGAGCAGTACTTC. This sequence joins TRBV9 and TRBJ2-7, with 10 bases lining up with TRBD2. The CDR3 length is 17 residues. V was clipped by 4 bases and J by 4 bases; unmatched bases: 14. The germline V gene has CDR1 SGDLS and CDR2 YYNGEE.

The chain recombines TRBV4-2 with TRBJ1-4; D gene uncertain. With 0 bases removed from V and 7 bases from J, the gap between germline ends came to 9 bases. This CDR3 spans 14 amino acids. Germline values: CDR1 LGHNA, CDR2 YNFKEQ. The CDR3 region has the DNA TGTGCCAGCAGCCAAGAATGGGTGGGTGAAAAACTGTTTTTT. This translates into CASSQEWVGEKLFF.

CDR3 coding DNA: TGCGCCAGCAGCTTGGCTGGACAGGGGATCAGCAATGAGCAGTTCTTC. This sequence encodes CASSLAGQGISNEQFF. The rearrangement links TRBV5-1 to TRBJ2-1, with 9 positions matching TRBD1. Germline lookup yields CDR1 SGHRS and CDR2 YFSETQ. The ends lost 0 bases at V and 6 bases at J; junction bases unmatched: 7. The CDR3 loop spans 16 amino acids.

As to this clone: The same CDR3 can be traced to other DNA sequences in this sample. The rearrangement uses TRBV28 and TRBJ2-1; 9 positions match TRBD2. After removal of 2 bases from V and 3 bases from J, the junction contained 2 bases not matched to a gene. This CDR3 has 15 amino acids. In germline, CDR1 is MDHEN, CDR2 SYDVKM. The CDR3 coding sequence is TGTGCCAGCAGTTTACTAGCGGGGAGCTACAATGAGCAGTTCTTC. Translated: CASSLLAGSYNEQFF.

This clone was found once. This sequence joins TRBV28 and TRBJ2-7; D gene uncertain. This CDR3 contains 12 residues. Germline V gene lookup returns CDR1 MDHEN and CDR2 SYDVKM. V was cut by 5 bases and J by 6 bases, with 11 bases left in between. The CDR3 DNA reads as TGTGCCAGCAGTGGTATGGGCTTCGAGCAGTACTTC. It is translated as CASSGMGFEQYF. Full variable domain (outside the CDR3, taken from reference TRBV28 and TRBJ2-7): DVKVTQSSRYLVKRTGEKVFLECVQDMDHENMFWYRQDPGLGLRLIYFSYDVKMKEKGDIPEGYSVSREKKERFSLILESASTNQTSMYLCASSGMGFEQYFGPGTRLTVT.

The chain joins TRBV19 to TRBJ2-7; D possibly corresponds to TRBD1 (6 bases). V lost 3 bases and J 0 bases, leaving 18 bases between the germline ends. CDR3 length: 17 residues. In germline, CDR1 is LNHDA, CDR2 SQIVND (reference sequence). The CDR3 nucleotides are TGTGCCAGTAGTATTGGTACAGGGATTGCCCACTCCTACGAGCAGTACTTC. Its protein product is CASSIGTGIAHSYEQYF.

As concerns this clone: Other DNA sequences in this specimen translate into the identical CDR3. This rearrangement joins TRBV2 to TRBJ2-7; D is possibly TRBD2 (6 bases). Germline V gives CDR1 SNHLY, CDR2 FYNNEI. V shed 9 bases and J shed 3 bases, with 12 bases lying between them. This CDR3 has 12 residues. CDR3 nucleotide sequence: TGTGCCAGTTCCGGCGGGGACTACGAGCAGTACTTC. Its protein product is CASSGGDYEQYF.